This TCR beta chain was identified in a study of response to subunit inactivated influenza vaccine. TCRdb re-called the RT-PCR reads with MiXCR, one entry per CDR3 protein. The repertoire holds around 760,000 distinct CDR3 sequences, with around 14% as singletons. The CDR3 runs 15 residues. Germline V gene data show CDR1 as SQVTM and CDR2 as ANQGSEA. Trimming shortened V by 4 bases and J by 0 bases, and 13 bases separated the two germline ends. This clonotype came up many times. This TCR was sampled from a man aged 50-60 years who received an inactivated influenza vaccine. This specimen was PBMCs from blood, taken approximately 15 days before vaccination. The V and J genes are TRBV29-1 and TRBJ2-1; perhaps TRBD1 as D (6 bases). The CDR3 is CSVVRGTSSYNEQFF. Here the CDR3 DNA reads TGCAGCGTTGTAAGGGGGACCAGCTCCTACAATGAGCAGTTCTTC.